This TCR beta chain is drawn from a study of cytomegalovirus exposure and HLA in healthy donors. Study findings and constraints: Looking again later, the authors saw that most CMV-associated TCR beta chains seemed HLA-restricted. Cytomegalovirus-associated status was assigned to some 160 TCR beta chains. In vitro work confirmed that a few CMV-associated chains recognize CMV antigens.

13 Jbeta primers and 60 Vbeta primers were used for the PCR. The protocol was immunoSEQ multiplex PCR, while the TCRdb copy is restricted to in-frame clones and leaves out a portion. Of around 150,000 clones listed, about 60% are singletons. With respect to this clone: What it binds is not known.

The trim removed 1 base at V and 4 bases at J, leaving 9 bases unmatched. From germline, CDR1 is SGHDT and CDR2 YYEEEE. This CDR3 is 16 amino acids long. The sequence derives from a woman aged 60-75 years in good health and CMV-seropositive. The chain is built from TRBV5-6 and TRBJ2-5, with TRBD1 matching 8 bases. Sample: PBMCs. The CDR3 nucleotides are TGTGCCAGCAGCTTGCCCCTGGACAGGGCGGGAGAGACCCAGTACTTC. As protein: CASSLPLDRAGETQYF. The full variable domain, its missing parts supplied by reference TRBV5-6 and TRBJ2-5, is DAGVTQSPTHLIKTRGQQVTLRCSPKSGHDTVSWYQQALGQGPQFIFQYYEEEERQRGNFPDRFSGHQFPNYSSELNVNALLLGDSALYLCASSLPLDRAGETQYFGPGTRLLVL.